The rows below give T cell receptor beta chains drawn from one sample of a study of cytomegalovirus exposure and HLA in healthy donors. The table came from immunoSEQ multiplex PCR; TCRdb's copy has only in-frame clones and leaves some out. The data hold approximately 100,000 clones, with approximately 94% observed a single time. The sequenced sample consisted of PBMCs. These receptors were obtained from a woman aged 25-40 years in good health and CMV-seropositive. The conserved cysteine and the conserved F or W are not part of the CDR3 here. The size of a clone is reported for some rows only, either as once, few or many, or as a class for expanded clones.

v_gene,abundance,CDR3aa
TRBV4-2,-,ASSQDPQSREQF
TRBV10-3,-,AITDPGQQNTIY
TRBV15,-,ATSRDRVAGGYNEQF
TRBV2,-,ASSVRGSNQPQH
TRBV19,-,ASRPGTGTNTIY
TRBV2,-,ASRTQGTEAF
TRBV18,-,ASSPQQGGVEKLF
TRBV28,-,AIHRRASNQPQH
TRBV19,-,ASSPRGTTNTGELF
TRBV7-2,-,ASSRDRYTEAF
TRBV27,-,ASGRYSYEQY
TRBV10-1,-,ASSESRLAHEQF
TRBV28,-,ASSIQSEAF
TRBV27,-,ASGTGNRHGYT
TRBV5-1,-,ASSSRTSGRFSTDTQY
TRBV4-3,-,ASSQESNLDTQY
TRBV7-9,-,ASSLRTGSPYGYT
TRBV15,-,ATSRDGPGTGGEETQY
TRBV6-1,-,AILGGLSTDTQY
TRBV7-2,-,ASSTRTGGDTEAF
TRBV28,once,ASTVGEDRAETQY
TRBV5-4,-,ASRSGGTEAF
TRBV19,-,ASSNGQGGGSGANVLT
TRBV19,-,ASSAPPEGREVAKNIQY
TRBV2,-,ASSLTARGEQY
TRBV29-1,-,SVARTVNTEAF
TRBV4-2,-,ASSLTLDRVDGYT
TRBV6-5,-,ASSPGSPTSYGYT
TRBV5-1,-,ASSLLAGADTQY
TRBV19,-,ASSNRKGYNEQF
TRBV28,-,ASSDPAGVREQF
TRBV9,-,ASSVVQTSYNEQF
TRBV6-1,-,ASTPGQGAYEQY
TRBV6-1,few,ASSDAGTEYQRLDGYT
TRBV7-8,-,ASSLGQNTEAF
TRBV4-1,-,ASSQGSAGQTPYEQY
TRBV28,-,ASSLAYSSYEQY
TRBV28,-,ASSPLTGVGHNEQF
TRBV5-4,once,ASSPETGSYGYT
TRBV18,once,ASSYRTNEKLF
TRBV15,-,ATSRGGGVF